The 21 T cell receptor beta chains below all came from one sample that was sequenced in a study of regulatory T cells in long-lasting Graves disease. Arm-PCR of CDR3 regions and iRepertoire HTBI primers were the basis on which TCR beta libraries were built. Via MiXCR, TCRdb re-called the multiplex PCR reads, giving one row per CDR3 protein. The sample records 500,000 to 800,000 distinct CDR3 sequences, roughly 30% being singletons. Time point: persistent/refractory GD, antithyroid drugs over 5 years with positive TRAb. The authors made the TCR library using RNA they extracted from PBMCs. The sample was peripheral blood mononuclear cells (PBMCs), taken when the disease was refractory, from a patient treated with antithyroid drugs. The receptors here all came from a female donor with Graves disease.

This clonotype appeared a few times. The chain recombines TRBV11-1 with TRBJ2-2; D possibly corresponds to TRBD2 (6 bases). CDR3 size: 16 residues. Germline lookup yields CDR1 SGHAT and CDR2 FQDESV (reference sequence). V was trimmed by 0 bases and J by 3 bases, leaving 11 bases between them. The CDR3, as DNA: TGTGCCAGCAGCTTAGCGTTGGGAGGCGACACCGGGGAGCTGTTTTTT. It translates to CASSLALGGDTGELFF.

The gene calls are TRBV4-1 and TRBJ1-5; D not resolved. V was cut by 2 bases and J by 1 base, with 15 bases left in between. CDR1 is MGHRA, CDR2 YSYEKL, per germline. This CDR3 has 17 amino acids. CDR3 in DNA: TGCGCCAGCAGCCAATCCCCGGCCCCCCTCAGCAATCAGCCCCAGCATTTT. Protein sequence: CASSQSPAPLSNQPQHF.

This clonotype turned up a few times. The V gene is TRBV6-1, the J gene TRBJ2-1, with TRBD2 identical over 7 bases. The CDR3 has 13 amino acids. After removal of 4 bases from V and 12 bases from J, the junction contained 9 bases not matched to a gene. CDR1 is MNHNS and CDR2 is SASEGT in the germline V gene. This chain's CDR3 is CASSGLAPLGQFF. The CDR3 DNA reads as TGTGCCAGCAGTGGACTAGCCCCGTTAGGGCAGTTCTTC.

This sequence joins TRBV12-3 or TRBV12-4 and TRBJ2-2, with D possibly TRBD2 on 5 matching bases. The CDR3 consists of 15 residues. The ends were cut back, 2 bases at V and 5 bases at J, with 12 bases in the middle. In DNA, the CDR3 is TGTGCCAGCAGTTTACGGGAACCGGGGACCGGGGAGCTGTTTTTT. This translates into CASSLREPGTGELFF.

This clonotype was found a few times. The gene calls are TRBV28 and TRBJ2-5; D is possibly TRBD1 or TRBD2 (7 bases each). V was trimmed by 5 bases and J by 5 bases, leaving 18 bases between them. CDR1 and CDR2 from the germline V gene are MDHEN and SYDVKM. The CDR3 length is 15 residues. CDR3 sequence (DNA): TGTGCCAGCAGTCGAGCCAGACAGGGAGGGGAGACCCAGTACTTC. This gives the protein CASSRARQGGETQYF. The full variable domain, rest sourced from reference TRBV28 and TRBJ2-5, is DVKVTQSSRYLVKRTGEKVFLECVQDMDHENMFWYRQDPGLGLRLIYFSYDVKMKEKGDIPEGYSVSREKKERFSLILESASTNQTSMYLCASSRARQGGETQYFGPGTRLLVL.

The CDR3 loop reads CASSQEGGGQATMWKGNQPQHF. DNA for the CDR3: TGTGCCAGCAGCCAAGAAGGCGGCGGGCAGGCGACTATGTGGAAGGGCAATCAGCCCCAGCATTTT. This chain uses TRBV14 with TRBJ1-5; D is uncertain. Germline loops: CDR1 SGHDN, CDR2 FVKESK. The CDR3 is 22 amino acids. The V end lost 0 bases, the J end lost 2 bases, and 29 bases lay between the germline ends.

This clonotype was found many times. The chain links TRBV12-3 or TRBV12-4 to TRBJ2-2, with 7 positions matching TRBD2. J gave up 2 bases and V 10 bases, and 13 bases lay outside the gene matches. The CDR3 sequence is 16 residues long. CDR3 bases: TGTGCCACCACGGAGGGCGGGAGCCTCAACACCGGGGAGCTGTTTTTT. Encoded protein: CATTEGGSLNTGELFF.

The chain is built from TRBV6-1 and TRBJ1-2; TRBD1 matches at 7 bases. J was trimmed by 3 bases and V by 7 bases; bases with no gene match: 11. Germline CDR1 MNHNS, CDR2 SASEGT. This CDR3 contains 15 residues. The CDR3 is CASTLRGLGYYGYTF. The CDR3 region has the DNA TGTGCCAGCACCCTGAGGGGGCTGGGGTACTATGGCTACACCTTC.

The V gene is TRBV7-9, the J gene TRBJ1-5; 7 bases line up with TRBD1. Germline V gene lookup returns CDR1 SEHNR and CDR2 FQNEAQ (reference sequence). The CDR3 extends over 16 amino acids. The trim removed 5 bases at V and 2 bases at J, leaving 9 bases unmatched. In DNA, the CDR3 is TGTGCCAGCAGCGCTCAGGGGGTGGGAGGCAATCAGCCCCAGCATTTT. Translated: CASSAQGVGGNQPQHF.

This clonotype was observed a few times. This chain links TRBV5-5 with TRBJ2-7, with TRBD1 as a possible D gene (6 bases). The CDR3 runs 14 residues. V was pared by 1 base and J by 1 base, with 9 bases between. Germline V gene data show CDR1 as SGHKS and CDR2 as YYEKEE (reference sequence). The CDR3 sequence: CASSLFQGSYEQYF. Written as DNA, the CDR3 is TGTGCCAGCAGCTTGTTTCAGGGGTCCTACGAGCAGTACTTC.

The chain couples TRBV5-1 to TRBJ2-7; 8 bases match TRBD2. The CDR3 loop spans 15 amino acids. Germline assignment: CDR1 SGHRS and CDR2 YFSETQ. J lost 2 bases, V lost 4 bases, and 8 bases had no gene match. The CDR3 DNA follows: TGCGCCAGCAGCCCACTAGCGGTTGGTGCCTACGAGCAGTACTTC. This translates into CASSPLAVGAYEQYF.

The V call is TRBV7-7, the J call TRBJ2-7; a weak D match, TRBD1 (6 bases). V gave up 1 base and J gave up 4 bases, with 14 bases separating them. The CDR3 length is 15 residues. Looked up from germline, CDR1 is SSHAT and CDR2 is FNYEAQ (reference sequence). Here the CDR3 reads CASSLGQGSLYEQYF. The CDR3 region has the DNA TGTGCCAGCAGCTTAGGGCAGGGGTCGTTATACGAGCAGTACTTC.

In this sample, this clonotype turned up a few times. The chain employs TRBV27 and TRBJ2-7; TRBD1 agrees at 9 bases. The CDR3 consists of 17 residues. The ends lost 2 bases at V and 3 bases at J; junction bases unmatched: 11. CDR1 and CDR2 from the germline V gene are MNHEY and SMNVEV (reference sequence). The chain's CDR3 is CASSLPLGQGKFYEQYF. The CDR3 DNA sequence: TGTGCCAGCAGTTTACCATTAGGACAGGGGAAATTCTACGAGCAGTACTTC.

The gene calls are TRBV9 and TRBJ1-1; D not resolved. The germline CDR1 and CDR2 sequences are SGDLS and YYNGEE. This CDR3 comprises 14 residues. V gave up 0 bases and J gave up 3 bases, with 9 bases separating them. CDR3 coding DNA: TGTGCCAGCAGCGTAGGGTCAGTGGACACTGAAGCTTTCTTT. It codes for CASSVGSVDTEAFF.

This clonotype was observed a handful of times. The chain recombines TRBV5-6 with TRBJ2-5; the D gene could be TRBD1 or TRBD2 (6 bases each). Trimming stripped 0 bases from V and 1 base from J, with 13 bases between. The length of the CDR3 is 16 residues. Germline-derived CDR1 and CDR2 are SGHDT and YYEEEE. Here the CDR3 DNA reads TGTGCCAGCAGCTTGGTTGGCCCGGGGGCCCAAGAGACCCAGTACTTC. This sequence encodes CASSLVGPGAQETQYF. Full variable domain (outside the CDR3, taken from reference TRBV5-6 and TRBJ2-5): DAGVTQSPTHLIKTRGQQVTLRCSPKSGHDTVSWYQQALGQGPQFIFQYYEEEERQRGNFPDRFSGHQFPNYSSELNVNALLLGDSALYLCASSLVGPGAQETQYFGPGTRLLVL.

The chain uses TRBV20-1 and TRBJ1-2; tentative D call: TRBD1 (6 bases). Trimming removed 1 base from V and 4 bases from J, with 16 bases in between. The germline gives CDR1 DFQATT, CDR2 SNEGSKA (reference sequence). The length of the CDR3 is 15 residues. The CDR3 spells CSARVQGGIIYGYTF. As DNA, the CDR3 is TGCAGTGCTAGAGTACAGGGAGGTATTATCTATGGCTACACCTTC.

The chain carries TRBV6-9 and TRBJ2-7; D possibly corresponds to TRBD2 (6 bases). Per germline, CDR1 MNHGY and CDR2 SVAAGI. Trimming left V 3 bases short and J 6 bases short, with 15 bases between. The CDR3 contains 14 residues. Here the CDR3 reads CASSYSGVRGEQYF. CDR3 DNA sequence: TGTGCCAGCAGTTACTCCGGGGTGCGGGGCGAGCAGTACTTC.

In this sample, this clonotype turned up a few times. The chain is built from TRBV20-1 and TRBJ2-7, with 8 bases fitting TRBD1. CDR3 size: 14 residues. The ends lost 0 bases at V and 3 bases at J; junction bases unmatched: 4. The germline CDR1 and CDR2 sequences are DFQATT and SNEGSKA (reference sequence). Written as DNA, the CDR3 is TGCAGTGCTAGAGATAGGACAGGGAACTACGAGCAGTACTTC. Translating it yields CSARDRTGNYEQYF.

In its sample, this clonotype was seen a few times. The chain has TRBV20-1 and TRBJ2-7; D is ambiguous. Trimming took 3 bases from V and 4 from J, leaving 13 bases between them. CDR1 is DFQATT and CDR2 is SNEGSKA in the germline V gene (reference sequence). CDR3 length: 13 residues. In DNA form, the CDR3 reads TGCAGTGCTAGGCCCCAGGTGGGGTACGAGCAGTACTTC. The encoded protein is CSARPQVGYEQYF.

This clonotype was recorded a few times. The rearrangement links TRBV6-2 or TRBV6-3 to TRBJ1-2; possibly TRBD1 for D (6 bases). The germline gives CDR1 MNHEY, CDR2 SVGEGT. Trimming stripped 6 bases from V and 6 bases from J, with 20 bases between. CDR3 length: 15 residues. CDR3 DNA sequence: TGTGCCAGCAGCCCCCGGGGCTCCAGGGGAGATGGCTACACCTTC. It is translated as CASSPRGSRGDGYTF.

V usage is TRBV30 and J usage is TRBJ1-2; TRBD1 matches at 8 bases. CDR1 and CDR2 (germline): GTSNPN, SVGIG (reference sequence). This CDR3 is 16 amino acids long. With 1 base clipped from V and 2 bases from J, the junction kept 9 bases outside the gene matches. The CDR3 region is CAWSALRTGRNYGYTF. The CDR3 bases are TGTGCCTGGAGTGCACTCCGGACAGGGCGGAACTATGGCTACACCTTC.